The 8 T cell receptor beta chains below all came from one sample that was sequenced in a study of T-cell reconstitution after alpha-beta-depleted transplantation in children. Construction of the TCRbeta library involved unique molecular identifiers. TCRdb re-derived calls from the PCR reads in MiXCR, one entry per CDR3 protein. The sample has around 360,000 distinct CDR3 sequences, about 9.4% seen once. The sample here was PBMCs from the stem cell graft donor, taken from the stem cell graft. These receptors were collected from a human donor who donated a stem cell graft to a child with acute lymphoblastic leukemia.

A few counts support this clonotype. The V call is TRBV27, the J call TRBJ2-2, with 15 bases lining up with TRBD2. In germline, CDR1 is MNHEY, CDR2 SMNVEV (reference sequence). Trimming cost V 5 bases and J 1 base; bases outside gene matches: 8. The CDR3 contains 19 residues. The CDR3 sequence: CASSPRRTSGRVNTGELFF. The CDR3 DNA follows: TGTGCCAGCAGTCCCCGAAGGACTAGCGGGAGGGTGAACACCGGGGAGCTGTTTTTT.

The genes are TRBV28 and TRBJ2-7, with D unresolved. CDR1 is MDHEN, CDR2 SYDVKM, per germline. CDR3 length equals 14 residues. Trimming pared 10 bases from V and 5 bases from J, leaving 21 bases between. As DNA, the CDR3 is TGTGCCACCAATGACGGACCCCCTTGGAACGAGCAGTACTTC. Residues: CATNDGPPWNEQYF.

This clonotype was counted a few times. The gene calls are TRBV28 and TRBJ1-1; 12 bases are a match to TRBD1. The ends lost 3 bases at V and 6 bases at J; junction bases unmatched: 8. The CDR3 is made up of 16 amino acids. CDR1 is MDHEN and CDR2 is SYDVKM in the germline V gene. CDR3 coding DNA: TGTGCCAGCAGTTTGGGGGGGACAGGGGGCTTCGCTGAAGCTTTCTTT. Amino acid sequence: CASSLGGTGGFAEAFF.

The rearrangement joins TRBV19 to TRBJ2-2; 8 nucleotides line up with TRBD1. CDR1 is LNHDA and CDR2 is SQIVND in the germline V gene (reference sequence). The CDR3 runs 16 residues. Trimming removed 10 bases from V and 7 bases from J; junction bases left unmatched: 17. This CDR3 is CATTRRGRGLDGELFF. The CDR3 bases are TGTGCCACCACCCGGCGGGGCAGGGGGCTTGACGGGGAGCTGTTTTTT.

The chain joins TRBV7-9 to TRBJ2-1, with TRBD2 identical over 7 bases. The V and J ends lost 6 bases and 5 bases, in that order; junction bases with no gene match: 4. The CDR3 spans 13 residues. Germline V gene data show CDR1 as SEHNR and CDR2 as FQNEAQ (reference sequence). The CDR3 sequence is CASSRAGDNEQFF. Written as DNA, the CDR3 is TGTGCCAGCAGTCGGGCGGGGGACAATGAGCAGTTCTTC. Using reference TRBV7-9 and TRBJ2-1 for the parts outside the CDR3, the full variable domain is DTGVSQNPRHKITKRGQNVTFRCDPISEHNRLYWYRQTLGQGPEFLTYFQNEAQLEKSRLLSDRFSAERPKGSFSTLEIQRTEQGDSAMYLCASSRAGDNEQFFGPGTRLTVL.

A few counts support this clonotype. This chain connects TRBV27 to TRBJ2-7, with 10 bases identical to TRBD1. Germline V gene sequence: CDR1 MNHEY, CDR2 SMNVEV (reference sequence). V dropped 2 bases and J dropped 6; count of bases not matched to a gene: 4. There are 14 residues in the CDR3. Here the CDR3 reads CASSLGTGASEQYF. In DNA form, the CDR3 reads TGTGCCAGCAGTTTAGGGACAGGGGCGAGCGAGCAGTACTTC.

There are many counts of this clonotype. The chain recombines TRBV28 with TRBJ2-1; D might be TRBD2 (5 bases). V lost 6 bases to trimming and J lost 8 bases, with 17 bases between them. The V gene's germline CDR1 is MDHEN and CDR2 SYDVKM. The CDR3 sequence is 14 residues long. CDR3 DNA sequence: TGTGCCAGCAGAGGTCTAGCAGCCTTCGATGAGCAGTTCTTC. As protein: CASRGLAAFDEQFF.

The chain couples TRBV5-1 to TRBJ1-2, with D unresolved. Germline lookup yields CDR1 SGHRS and CDR2 YFSETQ. The CDR3 is made up of 13 amino acids. V lost 2 bases, J lost 13 bases, and 18 bases lay in between. CDR3 in amino acids: CASSLSPGEQTTF. DNA for the CDR3: TGCGCCAGCAGCTTATCGCCTGGGGAACAAACCACCTTC.